This TCR beta chain was sequenced during a study of T cell responses to AZD1222 COVID-19 vaccine. Pooled samples include second doses given at about 4 or 12 weeks. The CDR3 is made up of 12 amino acids. V lost 9 bases, J lost 14 bases, and 9 bases stayed unmatched. General study points: Spike-specific TCR depth and breadth grew after two AZD1222 doses. No repertoire was sampled before or during the peak T cell response, only after it.

With respect to this clone: Its antigen is as yet unknown.

TCRdb keeps only in-frame clones here, not all; method: immunoSEQ multiplex PCR. The sample has about 150,000 clones, 90% seen once. This sequence originates from an adult who received the AZD1222 COVID-19 vaccine. Material: peripheral blood, obtained 28 days after the second AZD1222 dose. The chain has TRBV12-3 or TRBV12-4 and TRBJ1-6; TRBD1 agrees at 8 bases. The CDR3 DNA reads TGTGCCAGTGGACAGGGAGAGGGCACCCTCCACTTT. Its protein product is CASGQGEGTLHF.